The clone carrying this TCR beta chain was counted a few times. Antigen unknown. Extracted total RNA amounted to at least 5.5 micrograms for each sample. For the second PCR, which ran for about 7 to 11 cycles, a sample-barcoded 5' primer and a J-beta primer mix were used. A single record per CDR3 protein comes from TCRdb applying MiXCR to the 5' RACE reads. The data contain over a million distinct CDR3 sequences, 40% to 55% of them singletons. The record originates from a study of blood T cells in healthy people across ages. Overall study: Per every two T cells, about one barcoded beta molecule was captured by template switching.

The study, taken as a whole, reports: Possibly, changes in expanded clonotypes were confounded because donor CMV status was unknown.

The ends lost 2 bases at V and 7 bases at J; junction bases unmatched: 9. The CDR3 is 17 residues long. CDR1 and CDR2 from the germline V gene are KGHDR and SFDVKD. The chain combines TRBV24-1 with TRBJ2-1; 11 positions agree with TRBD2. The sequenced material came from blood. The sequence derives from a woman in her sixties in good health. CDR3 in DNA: TGTGCCACCAGTGATTCGGTAGCGGGAGGGTCCTTGAATGAGCAGTTCTTC. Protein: CATSDSVAGGSLNEQFF.